The present T cell receptor (beta chain) was sequenced within a study of T cells in Graves' hyperthyroidism and ophthalmopathy. Study-wide background: At initial diagnosis, before any treatment had begun, peripheral blood was obtained.

Many counts were recorded for this clonotype. Looked up from germline, CDR1 is SGHNT and CDR2 is YENEEA. V dropped 5 bases and J dropped 5; count of bases not matched to a gene: 12. CDR3 length equals 17 residues. The hyperthyroidism patients had all been newly diagnosed, and their disease duration was under 2 months. Their ages ranged from 18 to 65 years. Not enrolled were patients with uncontrolled infection, other autoimmune disease, pregnancy or lactation. The authors obtained PBMCs from more than 9.5 ml of fresh peripheral blood. The TCR beta CDR3 regions underwent amplification using RNA transcripts as the source. The study used the HTBI primer set for a first-round RT-PCR of the TCR CDR3. One entry per CDR3 protein results from TCRdb running MiXCR on the multiplex PCR reads. Found here are nearly 600,000 distinct CDR3 sequences, about 15% of them singletons; the top ten hold about 5.8%.

The receptor's source is a woman in her 30s with Graves' hyperthyroidism that later progressed to Graves' ophthalmopathy. The rearrangement joins TRBV11-3 to TRBJ1-1; 12 bases map to TRBD1. Sequenced material: blood. CDR3 sequence reads: CASSPRPGQGADTEAFF. The CDR3 DNA reads as TGTGCCAGCAGCCCCCGCCCGGGACAGGGGGCAGATACTGAAGCTTTCTTT.